The 4 T cell receptor beta chains given below trace back to one sample, sequenced in a study of OX40 agonist ivuxolimab in advanced cancers. Libraries were prepared by immunoSEQ multiplex PCR; TCRdb keeps only in-frame clonotypes and omits some of them. The sample includes tens of thousands of clones, over 85% seen only once; the top ten take approximately 1.1%. The sequences come from CD4+ or CD8+ T cells sorted from blood, collected in a trial of the OX40 agonist ivuxolimab. These receptors were collected from an adult with an advanced solid tumor such as melanoma, head and neck, liver or kidney cancer.

This CDR3 reads CASSATGLGNTIYF. The CDR3 DNA follows: TGTGCCAGCAGCGCAACAGGGCTCGGAAACACCATATATTTT. This chain uses TRBV13 with TRBJ1-3; D is perhaps TRBD1 (6 bases). Germline lookup yields CDR1 PRHDT and CDR2 FYEKMQ (reference sequence). The CDR3 extends over 14 amino acids. The ends were cut back, 5 bases at V and 4 bases at J, with 12 bases in the middle.

The J gene is TRBJ2-5, the V gene TRBV5-4; D gene unclear. CDR1 and CDR2 from the germline V gene are SGHNT and YYREEE (reference sequence). V lost 0 bases to trimming and J lost 2 bases, with 11 bases between them. The CDR3 totals 15 residues. The CDR3 coding sequence is TGTGCCAGCAGCTTGGATGGGCAGCCGCAAGAGACCCAGTACTTC. It is translated as CASSLDGQPQETQYF. The full variable domain, completed using reference TRBV5-4 and TRBJ2-5, is ETGVTQSPTHLIKTRGQQVTLRCSSQSGHNTVSWYQQALGQGPQFIFQYYREEENGRGNFPPRFSGLQFPNYSSELNVNALELDDSALYLCASSLDGQPQETQYFGPGTRLLVL.

The chain uses TRBV12-2 and TRBJ1-2; the table's D call of TRBD1 was not tested on the DNA. TRBV12-2 is termed a pseudogene. The CDR3 is 14 residues long. The CDR3 sequence is CASRPTTNNYGYTF. The CDR3 DNA reads TGTGCAAGTCGCCCGACGACAAATAACTATGGCTACACCTTC.

The chain carries TRBV25-1 and TRBJ2-3; D not resolved. This CDR3 is 12 amino acids long. Germline-derived CDR1 and CDR2 are MGHDK and SYGVNS. Trimming shortened V by 3 bases and J by 6 bases, and 7 bases separated the two germline ends. CDR3 nucleotide sequence: TGTGCCAGCAGTGATTCAGTGGATACGCAGTATTTT. Its translation: CASSDSVDTQYF.